The rows below give T cell receptor beta chains drawn from one sample of a study of regulatory T cells in long-lasting Graves disease. TCRdb independently ran MiXCR on the multiplex PCR reads; one entry per CDR3 protein. In the table there are 350,000 to 450,000 distinct CDR3 sequences, around 20% of which are singletons. The starting material was peripheral blood mononuclear cells (PBMCs), obtained when the disease was refractory, from a patient treated with antithyroid drugs. The receptors derive from a female donor with Graves disease. The conserved cysteine and the conserved F or W are not part of the CDR3 here.

v_call,j_call,cdr3_aa
TRBV28,TRBJ1-6,ASSSRTAWLNSPLH
TRBV19,TRBJ2-7,ASSPKDRGGPYEQY
TRBV5-1,TRBJ1-2,ASSSRGGLNGYT
TRBV19,TRBJ1-2,ASSIVSRSGYT
TRBV12-3/TRBV12-4,TRBJ1-4,ASSRGTGKTNEKLF
TRBV20-1,TRBJ1-5,SAYRQGGQPQH
TRBV6-5,TRBJ1-1,VSSYGAGAGEAF
TRBV27,TRBJ2-3,ASRPFGSSTSTDTQY
TRBV7-3,TRBJ2-3,ASSLLGLEGTDTQY
TRBV28,TRBJ2-7,ASIRTEPYEQY
TRBV12-3/TRBV12-4,TRBJ1-6,ASKEQGVRNSPLH
TRBV6-5,TRBJ2-2,ASSYSWTDHLNTGELF
TRBV20-1,TRBJ1-1,SAGGDRVRMAF
TRBV6-2/TRBV6-3,TRBJ2-7,ASSARRESYEQY
TRBV7-2,TRBJ1-2,ASSLGGKAPYGYT
TRBV10-3,TRBJ2-7,AISESGKGSYEQY
TRBV28,TRBJ2-5,ASKYGQDGETQY
TRBV20-1,TRBJ1-1,SASGTGGTEAF
TRBV27,TRBJ2-7,ASSSGTRSLYEQY
TRBV28,TRBJ1-4,ASSPLEKLF
TRBV27,TRBJ1-2,ASSDFGGNYGYT
TRBV20-1,TRBJ2-1,SASGQGVTAGF
TRBV4-3,TRBJ2-7,ASSQDERYEQY
TRBV29-1,TRBJ2-7,SGSTGAYEQY
TRBV6-5,TRBJ2-5,ASSYSTQGMVEETQY
TRBV7-9,TRBJ2-5,ASSSDAGYQETQY
TRBV19,TRBJ2-1,ASSIQRPTSSSYNEQF
TRBV6-5,TRBJ2-5,ASSYAFIYAGSSETQY
TRBV12-3/TRBV12-4,TRBJ2-1,ASSRTRDRVYNEQF
TRBV6-1,TRBJ1-5,ASQGGGSNQPQH
TRBV24-1,TRBJ2-2,ATSAYTGTGGANTGELF
TRBV7-9,TRBJ1-2,ASSFQPSGGYT
TRBV20-1,TRBJ2-1,SARPVGRANNEQF
TRBV3-1,TRBJ1-5,ASSQADNQPQH
TRBV12-3/TRBV12-4,TRBJ1-5,ASSLSQGAGGQPQH
TRBV5-1,TRBJ1-2,ASSQDGRNRGYT
TRBV2,TRBJ1-4,ASKGGGNEKLF
TRBV30,TRBJ1-1,AWSITGLNAEAF